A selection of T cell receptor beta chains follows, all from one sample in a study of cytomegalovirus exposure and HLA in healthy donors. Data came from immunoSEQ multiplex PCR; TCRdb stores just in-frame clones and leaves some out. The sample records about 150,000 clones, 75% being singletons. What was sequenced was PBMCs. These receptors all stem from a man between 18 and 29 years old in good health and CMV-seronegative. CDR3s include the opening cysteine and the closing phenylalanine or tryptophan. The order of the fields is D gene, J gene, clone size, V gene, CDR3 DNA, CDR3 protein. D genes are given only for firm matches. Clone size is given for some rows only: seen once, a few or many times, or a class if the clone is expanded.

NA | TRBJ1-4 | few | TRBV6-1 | TGTGCCAGCAGTTCGGACTTGGAGCATGAAAAACTGTTTTTT | CASSSDLEHEKLFF
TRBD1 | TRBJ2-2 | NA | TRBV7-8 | TGTGCCAGCAGCCTAGACAGGGCGGCCGGGGAGCTGTTTTTT | CASSLDRAAGELFF
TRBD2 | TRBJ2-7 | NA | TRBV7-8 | TGTGCCAGCAGCTCGCTGGGACTAGCGGGAGCCTACGAGCAGTACTTC | CASSSLGLAGAYEQYF
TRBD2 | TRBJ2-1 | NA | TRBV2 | TGTGCCAGCAGTACCCACGGACTAGCGGGATACGGTGAGCAGTTCTTC | CASSTHGLAGYGEQFF
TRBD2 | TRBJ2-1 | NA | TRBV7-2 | TGTGCCAGCAGCCCTCCCTCTAGCGGGGCCCCGCAGTTCTTC | CASSPPSSGAPQFF
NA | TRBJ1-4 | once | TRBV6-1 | TGTGCCAGCAGTGAGTCCCGGGGTTCGGGGGAAAAACTGTTTTTT | CASSESRGSGEKLFF
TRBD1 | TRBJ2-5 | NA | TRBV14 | TGTGCCAGCAGCCTGACAGGGGGCTCAAAGACCCAGTACTTC | CASSLTGGSKTQYF
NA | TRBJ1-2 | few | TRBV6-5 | TGTGCCAGCAGCCCCCGGACAGTCTCCCTTTATGGCTACACCTTC | CASSPRTVSLYGYTF
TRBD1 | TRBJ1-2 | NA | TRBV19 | TGTGCCAGTAGTATACCGGGACAGGGGATGGGCGGCTATGGCTACACCTTC | CASSIPGQGMGGYGYTF
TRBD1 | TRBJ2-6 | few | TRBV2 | TGTGCCAGCACCCCTGAGGGCAGGGGGCGCAGCGGGGCCAACGTCCTGACTTTC | CASTPEGRGRSGANVLTF
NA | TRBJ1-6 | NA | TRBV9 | TGTGCCAGCAGCCCCCGGACAGAAGCTCAGTATAATTCACCCCTCCACTTT | CASSPRTEAQYNSPLHF
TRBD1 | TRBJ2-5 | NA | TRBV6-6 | TGTGCCAGCAGTTACTCCTCGACAGGGGTCCATGAGACCCAGTACTTC | CASSYSSTGVHETQYF
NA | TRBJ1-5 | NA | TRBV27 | TGTGCCAGCAGTTCCACGGGTCAGCCCCAGCATTTT | CASSSTGQPQHF
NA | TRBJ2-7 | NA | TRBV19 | TGTGCCAGTAGCAACTATGGGGACAAACCCTACGAGCAGTACTTC | CASSNYGDKPYEQYF
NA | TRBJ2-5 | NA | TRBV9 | TGTGCCAGCAGCGCCCGGGGTGGGGGCTGGGAGACCCAGTACTTC | CASSARGGGWETQYF
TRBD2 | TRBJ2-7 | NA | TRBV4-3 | TGCGCCAGCGGGAGGGGTGAGAGGGGCGAGCAGTACTTC | CASGRGERGEQYF
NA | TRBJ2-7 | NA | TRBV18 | TGTGCCAGCTCACCACCCGGAGGAAACTACGAGCAGTACTTC | CASSPPGGNYEQYF
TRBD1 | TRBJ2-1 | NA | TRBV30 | TGTGCCTGGGGTGGGACAGACAAAGAGCAGTTCTTC | CAWGGTDKEQFF
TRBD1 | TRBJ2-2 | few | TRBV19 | TGTGCCAGTAGTATATCCCAACAGGGGGCCGGGGAGCTGTTTTTT | CASSISQQGAGELFF
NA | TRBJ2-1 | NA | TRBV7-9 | TGTGCCAGCAATCAGGGGCTGCGGTACAATGAGCAGTTCTTC | CASNQGLRYNEQFF
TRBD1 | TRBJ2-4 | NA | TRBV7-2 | TGTGCCAGCAGCGGACAGGGAGGCAAAAACATTCAGTACTTC | CASSGQGGKNIQYF
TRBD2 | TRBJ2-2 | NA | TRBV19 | TGTGCCAGTAGTATCTGGGGACTAGCCACCGGGGAGCTGTTTTTT | CASSIWGLATGELFF
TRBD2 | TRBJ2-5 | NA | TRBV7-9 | TGTTCCAGCAGCCCACAGACTAGCGGGAGGGCCGAGACCCAGTACTTC | CSSSPQTSGRAETQYF
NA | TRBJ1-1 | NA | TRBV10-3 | TGTGCCACGCTTCGGGGGGTGAACACTGAAGCTTTCTTT | CATLRGVNTEAFF
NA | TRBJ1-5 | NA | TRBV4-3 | TGCGCCAGCAGCCACCTCCGGGACTCCGGATGGCCCCAGCATTTT | CASSHLRDSGWPQHF
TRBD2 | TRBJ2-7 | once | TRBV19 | TGTGCCAGTAGTACCCCGACTAGCGGGAAGATGCACGAGCAGTACTTC | CASSTPTSGKMHEQYF
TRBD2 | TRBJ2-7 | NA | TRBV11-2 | TGTGCCAGCAGCTTAGGTCACCCCTATCTAGCGGGACCCTCCTACGAGCAGTACTTC | CASSLGHPYLAGPSYEQYF
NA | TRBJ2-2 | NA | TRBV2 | TGTGCCAGCACCCCCAGTACGAACACCGGGGAGCTGTTTTTT | CASTPSTNTGELFF
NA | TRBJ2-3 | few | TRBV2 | TGTGCCAGCAGTGATTCGTCCCGAGGGACAGATACGCAGTATTTT | CASSDSSRGTDTQYF
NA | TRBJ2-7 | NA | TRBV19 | TGTGCCAGTAGTATAACAGGCCACGAGCAGTACTTC | CASSITGHEQYF
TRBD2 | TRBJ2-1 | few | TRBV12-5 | TGTGCTACCTCTACGGGGGGGTCCTACAATGAGCAGTTCTTC | CATSTGGSYNEQFF
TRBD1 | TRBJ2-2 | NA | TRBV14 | TGTGCCAGCAGCCTACGGACAGGGAACACCGGGGAGCTGTTTTTT | CASSLRTGNTGELFF
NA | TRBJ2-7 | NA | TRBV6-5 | TGTGCCAGCAGCGGACAGACCTACGAGCAGTACTTC | CASSGQTYEQYF
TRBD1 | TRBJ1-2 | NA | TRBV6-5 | TGTGCCAGCAGTTACTCAGCAGACAGGGGGTATGGCTACACCTTC | CASSYSADRGYGYTF
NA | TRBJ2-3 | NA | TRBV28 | TGTGCCAGCGGCGGAAGCCCCGCAGATACGCAGTATTTT | CASGGSPADTQYF
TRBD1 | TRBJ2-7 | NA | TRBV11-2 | TGTGCCAGCACCACGACAGGGGGCGAGCAGTACTTC | CASTTTGGEQYF
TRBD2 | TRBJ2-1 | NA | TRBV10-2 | TGCGCCAGCACCCTAGCGGGACCTTACAATGAGCAGTTCTTC | CASTLAGPYNEQFF
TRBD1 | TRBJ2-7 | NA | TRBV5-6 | TGTGCCAGCACCTGGGGCCCGGGACAGGGAGACTACGAGCAGTACTTC | CASTWGPGQGDYEQYF
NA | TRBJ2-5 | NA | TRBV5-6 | TGTGCCAGCAGCTTGTCAGGGATGGAGACCCAGTACTTC | CASSLSGMETQYF
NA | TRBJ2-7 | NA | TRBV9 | TGTGCCAGCAGAGTTGACGGGGGGCTAGCCCACGAGCAGTACTTC | CASRVDGGLAHEQYF
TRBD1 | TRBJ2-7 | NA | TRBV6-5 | TGTGCCAGCAGCCCCAGAACAGGGGACGAGCAGTACTTC | CASSPRTGDEQYF
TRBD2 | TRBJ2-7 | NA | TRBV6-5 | TGTGCCAGCAGTTACTCGAGGGCTAGCGGCTCCTACGAGCAGTACTTC | CASSYSRASGSYEQYF
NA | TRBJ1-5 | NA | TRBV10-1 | TGCGCCAGCCCGAAGTATGGGGGACTGAATCAGCCCCAGCATTTT | CASPKYGGLNQPQHF
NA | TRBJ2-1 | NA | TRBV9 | TGTGCCAGCAGCGCCCGGTTGAGATTGGGCGAGCAGTTCTTC | CASSARLRLGEQFF
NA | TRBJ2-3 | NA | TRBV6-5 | TGTGCCAGCAGTCCCGACATAAGTCCCGATACGCAGTATTTT | CASSPDISPDTQYF
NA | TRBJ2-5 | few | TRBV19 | TGTGCCAGTAGTATAGATAGAGACGGGGGGACCCAGTACTTC | CASSIDRDGGTQYF
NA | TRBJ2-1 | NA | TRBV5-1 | TGCGCCAGCAGCTGGGGGGGGCTGGCCTTATGGAACAATGAGCAGTTCTTC | CASSWGGLALWNNEQFF
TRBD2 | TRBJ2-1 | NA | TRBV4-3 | TGCGCCAGCGCCGGGGGGACTAGCGGGAGTTCCTACAATGAGCAGTTCTTC | CASAGGTSGSSYNEQFF
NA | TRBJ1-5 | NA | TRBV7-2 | TGTGCCAGCAGCTTAGAACAGGGTGGTCAGCCCCAGCATTTT | CASSLEQGGQPQHF
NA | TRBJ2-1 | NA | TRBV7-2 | TGTGCCAGCAGCTTAGGGGCGGGTGGCGGGGAGCAGTTCTTC | CASSLGAGGGEQFF
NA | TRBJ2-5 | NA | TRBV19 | TGTGCCAGTAGCCGGGGACAAGAGACCCAGTACTTC | CASSRGQETQYF
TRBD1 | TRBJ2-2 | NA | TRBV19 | TGTGCCAGTACCCTGAGGACAGGGGTTCCCGGGGAGCTGTTTTTT | CASTLRTGVPGELFF
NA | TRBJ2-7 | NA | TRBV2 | TGTGCCAGCAGTGCCCAGGGTAGGAGAAACGAGCAGTACTTC | CASSAQGRRNEQYF
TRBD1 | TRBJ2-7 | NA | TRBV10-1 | TGCGCCACCAGTCGAGGACAGGGGGACTACGAGCAGTACTTC | CATSRGQGDYEQYF